The next 25 T cell receptor beta chains were all read from a single sample in a study of CD8 T cells in Susac syndrome. The authors reverse transcribed roughly 0.5 to 1 ug RNA with random hexamers. TCRdb passed the immunoSEQ multiplex PCR reads through MiXCR, listing each CDR3 protein once. The sample consists of some 130,000 distinct CDR3 sequences, approximately 95% of them appearing once. The sample consisted of CD8+ T cells from PBMCs. Receptors were obtained from a human donor with Susac syndrome.

The V gene is TRBV5-6, the J gene TRBJ1-1; no definite D call. The CDR3 contains 12 residues. V was shortened by 5 bases and J by 4 bases, with 9 bases between the two germline ends. Germline V gene lookup returns CDR1 SGHDT and CDR2 YYEEEE. The DNA of the CDR3 is TGTGCCAGCAGTTTCCCCGGCACTGAAGCTTTCTTT. Its translation is CASSFPGTEAFF.

CDR3 region: CSVGTGSDYGYTF. CDR3 in DNA: TGCAGCGTCGGGACAGGGTCGGACTATGGCTACACCTTC. The V and J genes are TRBV29-1 and TRBJ1-2, with 9 nucleotides matching TRBD1. Germline assignment: CDR1 SQVTM and CDR2 ANQGSEA. With V trimmed by 6 bases and J by 3 bases, 5 bases remained unmatched. The CDR3 has 13 residues.

The count of this clonotype is one. Here the CDR3 DNA reads TGTGCCAGCAGCGTAACCGTCGTGACCGAGCAGTACTTC. It yields the protein CASSVTVVTEQYF. This rearrangement joins TRBV9 to TRBJ2-7; no firm D call. This CDR3 has 13 residues. Between the trimmed V and J ends, which lost 1 base and 6 bases, there was a span of 11 bases. Germline V lookup: CDR1 SGDLS, CDR2 YYNGEE.

This rearrangement joins TRBV28 to TRBJ2-1; 10 nucleotides agree with TRBD2. V lost 2 bases to trimming and J lost 3 bases; unmatched junction nucleotides: 13. Germline CDR1 and CDR2: MDHEN and SYDVKM. The CDR3 runs 19 residues. The CDR3 nucleotides read TGTGCCAGCAGTTTACCCCTACTGCGGACTAGCGGAATCTACAATGAGCAGTTCTTC. As protein: CASSLPLLRTSGIYNEQFF.

The chain recombines TRBV25-1 with TRBJ1-2, with D possibly matching TRBD1 (6 bases). The CDR3 totals 11 residues. Germline V gives CDR1 MGHDK, CDR2 SYGVNS. V lost 7 bases and J 8 bases, leaving 11 bases between the germline ends. CDR3 DNA: TGTGCCAGCACCGGGGGCCGGGGCTACACCTTC. This codes for CASTGGRGYTF.

The chain has TRBV27 and TRBJ2-1; 8 bases match TRBD2. The J segment lost 7 bases and the V segment lost 4 bases, leaving 9 bases of the junction unmatched. Germline CDR1 MNHEY, CDR2 SMNVEV (reference sequence). CDR3 length: 15 residues. The CDR3 here is CASSSPYSGSNEQFF. CDR3 nucleotides: TGTGCCAGCAGTTCCCCCTACAGCGGGAGTAATGAGCAGTTCTTC.

This CDR3 reads CSARAYRQDNTDTQYF. The DNA for the CDR3 is TGCAGTGCTAGAGCGTACCGACAGGACAACACAGATACGCAGTATTTT. This chain links TRBV20-1 with TRBJ2-3; maybe TRBD1 (6 bases). CDR3 length: 16 residues. Looked up from germline, CDR1 is DFQATT and CDR2 is SNEGSKA (reference sequence). V was trimmed by 1 base and J by 2 bases, leaving 16 bases between them.

The chain uses TRBV9 and TRBJ2-7; D is perhaps TRBD2 (5 bases). The CDR3 totals 10 residues. Germline V gene lookup returns CDR1 SGDLS and CDR2 YYNGEE. V was cut by 7 bases and J by 6 bases, with 8 bases left in between. The chain's CDR3 is CASAGLEQYF. The CDR3 region has the DNA TGTGCCAGCGCGGGCCTCGAGCAGTACTTC.

The chain's CDR3 is CASSSTGLAGGDTQYF. In nucleotides, the CDR3 is TGTGCCAGCAGCTCTACCGGACTAGCGGGAGGAGATACGCAGTATTTT. The chain combines TRBV7-3 with TRBJ2-3; 14 bases agree with TRBD2. Per germline, CDR1 SGHTA and CDR2 FQGTGA. V gave up 4 bases and J gave up 5 bases; unmatched junction bases: 5. The CDR3 runs to 16 residues.

In this sample, this clonotype turned up a few times. The J gene is TRBJ2-4, the V gene TRBV11-3; D is possibly TRBD1 (6 bases). The V end was cut by 5 bases, the J end by 7 bases, with 9 bases between. The CDR3 consists of 12 residues. Germline lookup yields CDR1 SGHNT and CDR2 YENEEA. The CDR3 sequence is CASSTDRNIQYF. The CDR3 DNA reads TGTGCCAGCAGCACCGACAGGAACATTCAGTACTTC.

The chain combines TRBV7-9 with TRBJ2-3, with unresolved D. Trimming pared 1 base from V and 4 bases from J, leaving 6 bases between. The CDR3 has 13 amino acids. Germline V gene lookup returns CDR1 SEHNR and CDR2 FQNEAQ (reference sequence). In DNA, the CDR3 is TGTGCCAGCAGCTTAGACAGCCCAGATACGCAGTATTTT. It encodes CASSLDSPDTQYF.

The genes are TRBV5-6 and TRBJ1-1; possible D gene TRBD1, 6 bases. Germline loops: CDR1 SGHDT, CDR2 YYEEEE. V lost 6 bases and J lost 0, with 12 bases in between. This CDR3 is built from 14 residues. The CDR3 loop is CASTGGGMNTEAFF. CDR3 in DNA: TGTGCCAGCACCGGGGGCGGAATGAACACTGAAGCTTTCTTT.

The V call is TRBV9, the J call TRBJ2-3; D might be TRBD1 or TRBD2, each matching 6 bases. Germline V lookup: CDR1 SGDLS, CDR2 YYNGEE. The V gene lost 4 bases and the J gene lost 6 bases, with 21 bases spanning the gap. The CDR3 totals 16 residues. CDR3 DNA sequence: TGTGCCAGCAGCCAACGACTGGACAAAGGGGGGGATACGCAGTATTTT. It specifies CASSQRLDKGGDTQYF.

This sequence joins TRBV28 and TRBJ2-6; D ambiguous. The V end was cut by 6 bases, the J end by 5 bases, with 17 bases between. The CDR3 has 16 amino acids. Looked up from germline, CDR1 is MDHEN and CDR2 is SYDVKM. For the CDR3, the DNA is TGTGCCAGCAGCAGCCCCCTGTCTCTTCGGGCCAACGTCCTGACTTTC. This codes for CASSSPLSLRANVLTF.

The chain employs TRBV6-5 and TRBJ2-7; 13 nucleotides agree with TRBD2. CDR1 is MNHEY, CDR2 SVGAGI, per germline. This CDR3 is built from 15 residues. After removal of 6 bases from V and 4 bases from J, the junction contained 6 bases not matched to a gene. The CDR3 here is CASSSTSGRGYEQYF. As DNA, the CDR3 is TGTGCCAGCAGCTCCACTAGCGGGAGGGGGTACGAGCAGTACTTC.

The chain couples TRBV30 to TRBJ2-7, with D tentatively TRBD2 (6 bases). V lost 5 bases and J lost 2, with 19 bases in between. Germline values: CDR1 GTSNPN, CDR2 SVGIG (reference sequence). CDR3 length: 15 amino acids. The CDR3 here is CAWGGTVDFTYEQYF. The CDR3 DNA follows: TGTGCCTGGGGGGGGACGGTTGATTTCACCTACGAGCAGTACTTC.

The J gene is TRBJ2-1, the V gene TRBV2; TRBD1 is a possible D gene (6 bases). The ends were cut back, 2 bases at V and 4 bases at J, with 15 bases in the middle. The length of the CDR3 is 16 residues. Germline-derived CDR1 and CDR2 are SNHLY and FYNNEI. The CDR3 DNA sequence: TGTGCCAGCAGTGAAAAGGGGGTAGCAGTATACAATGAGCAGTTCTTC. Protein product: CASSEKGVAVYNEQFF.

The V gene is TRBV9, the J gene TRBJ1-1; D ambiguous. V lost 1 base, J lost 1 base, and 8 bases lay in between. Looked up from germline, CDR1 is SGDLS and CDR2 is YYNGEE. This CDR3 contains 14 residues. The CDR3 coding sequence is TGTGCCAGCAGCGTAACGGACGGGAACACTGAAGCTTTCTTT. It specifies CASSVTDGNTEAFF.

This clonotype was detected once. The rearrangement links TRBV23-1 to TRBJ2-5; a possible D gene is TRBD2 (5 bases). TRBV23-1 is labeled an ORF, and its function is uncertain. V gave up 0 bases and J gave up 2 bases, with 16 bases separating them. There are 17 residues in the CDR3. The CDR3 spells CASSQSDPGLTQETQYF. For the CDR3, the DNA is TGCGCCAGCAGTCAATCTGATCCGGGATTGACTCAAGAGACCCAGTACTTC.

This clonotype occurred once. The chain employs TRBV20-1 and TRBJ2-2, with 10 bases identical to TRBD2. In germline, CDR1 is DFQATT, CDR2 SNEGSKA (reference sequence). The V and J ends lost 3 bases and 6 bases, in that order; junction bases with no gene match: 4. The CDR3 has 14 residues. Written as DNA, the CDR3 is TGCAGTGCTAGTGAGGGGACTAGCGCCGGGGAGCTGTTTTTT. Translating it yields CSASEGTSAGELFF.

The chain recombines TRBV27 with TRBJ2-1, with D perhaps matching TRBD2 (5 bases). Germline CDR1 MNHEY, CDR2 SMNVEV (reference sequence). The length of the CDR3 is 14 residues. The V end was cut by 4 bases, the J end by 4 bases, with 11 bases between. CDR3 protein: CASSSDSVYNEQFF. Here the CDR3 DNA reads TGTGCCAGCAGTTCAGATAGCGTATACAATGAGCAGTTCTTC.

The V and J genes are TRBV20-1 and TRBJ1-5, with unresolved D. Germline V gene sequence: CDR1 DFQATT, CDR2 SNEGSKA (reference sequence). The CDR3 totals 14 residues. Trimming removed 6 bases at V and 1 base at J, with 13 bases between. As DNA, the CDR3 is TGCAGTGCCTATAGTGTTAAAAGCAATCAGCCCCAGCATTTT. Protein sequence: CSAYSVKSNQPQHF.

This rearrangement joins TRBV12-3 or TRBV12-4 to TRBJ2-1, with D perhaps TRBD1 or TRBD2 (5 bases each). The CDR3 runs to 16 residues. V was cut by 5 bases and J by 4 bases, with 18 bases left in between. As DNA, the CDR3 is TGTGCCAGCAGTGCCCCCCGGGGCGGAGGTTACAATGAGCAGTTCTTC. Translated, it gives CASSAPRGGGYNEQFF.

The CDR3 DNA reads as TGCAGCGTTGAATATAGCGGGAGGGCCAATGAGCAGTTCTTC. It yields the protein CSVEYSGRANEQFF. V is TRBV29-1 and J is TRBJ2-1; 11 bases fit TRBD2. The CDR3 totals 14 residues. The germline CDR1 and CDR2 sequences are SQVTM and ANQGSEA. The V segment lost 2 bases and the J segment 6 bases; nucleotides outside the gene matches: 3.

The CDR3 region is CASSLGRDNTEAFF. The DNA of the CDR3 is TGTGCCAGCAGCTTGGGGAGGGACAACACTGAAGCTTTCTTT. The chain has TRBV13 and TRBJ1-1, with a possible D match to TRBD1 (5 bases). Trimming left V 3 bases short and J 2 bases short, with 10 bases between. CDR1 PRHDT and CDR2 FYEKMQ come from the germline V gene (reference sequence). The CDR3 loop spans 14 amino acids.